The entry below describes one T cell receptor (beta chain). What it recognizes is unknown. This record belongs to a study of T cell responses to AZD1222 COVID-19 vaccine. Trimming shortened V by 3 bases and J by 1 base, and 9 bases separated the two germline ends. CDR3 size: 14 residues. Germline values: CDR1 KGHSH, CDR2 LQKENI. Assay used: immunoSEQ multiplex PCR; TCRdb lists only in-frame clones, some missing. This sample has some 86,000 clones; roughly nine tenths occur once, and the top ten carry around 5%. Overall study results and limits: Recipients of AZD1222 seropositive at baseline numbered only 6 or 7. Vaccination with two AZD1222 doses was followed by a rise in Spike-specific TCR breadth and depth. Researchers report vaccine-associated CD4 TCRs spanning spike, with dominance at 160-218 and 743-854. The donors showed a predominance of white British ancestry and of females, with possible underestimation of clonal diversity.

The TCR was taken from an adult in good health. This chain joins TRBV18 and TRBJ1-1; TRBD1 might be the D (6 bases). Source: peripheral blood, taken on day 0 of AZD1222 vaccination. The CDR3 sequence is CASSPGQWNTEAFF. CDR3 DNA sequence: TGTGCCAGCTCACCCGGACAGTGGAACACTGAAGCTTTCTTT.